This T cell receptor beta chain was recovered during a study of OX40 agonist ivuxolimab in advanced cancers. Study details: An anti-OX40 (CD134) antibody with agonistic activity, ivuxolimab, was administered to patients. Three patients got partial responses; one had hepatocellular carcinoma and two had cutaneous melanoma.

Sequenced by immunoSEQ multiplex PCR; TCRdb stores in-frame clones only, minus some. The table records tens of thousands of clones, about nine tenths of them present only once. Germline V CDR1 and CDR2: SGDLS, YYNGEE. The V end was cut by 0 bases, the J end by 1 base, with 10 bases between. CDR3 length: 15 residues. The chain has TRBV9 and TRBJ1-1; maybe TRBD1 (5 bases). The clonotype comes from an adult with an advanced solid tumor such as melanoma, head and neck, liver or kidney cancer. Sample: CD4+ or CD8+ T cells sorted from blood, taken in a trial of the OX40 agonist ivuxolimab. The CDR3 DNA reads TGTGCCAGCAGCGTAGCGGCAGGGCCGAACACTGAAGCTTTCTTT. It yields the protein CASSVAAGPNTEAFF.